This TCR beta chain was found in a study of cytomegalovirus exposure and HLA in healthy donors. Study observations and caveats: A later analysis linked a missense variant in DCLRE1C to the trimming of TCR beta V and J genes. Productive status was seen about 90% or about 30% of the time for most TCR beta V segments in an earlier analysis. Sequencing likely caused a cluster of highly shared sequence variants.

Worth noting for this clone: Its matching antigen is unknown.

Germline V gives CDR1 SGHTS, CDR2 YDEGEE. The CDR3 runs to 17 residues. Trimming stripped 3 bases from V and 4 bases from J, with 17 bases between. The PCR had 60 Vbeta and 13 Jbeta primers. Some clones are missing from TCRdb's copy, which holds only in-frame ones; the method was immunoSEQ multiplex PCR. The profile shows 100,000 or so clones, 60% to 80% of them singletons. The source material was PBMCs. The chain links TRBV5-8 to TRBJ2-6; D not certain. This TCR was recovered from a woman between 40 and 50 years old in good health and CMV-seropositive. The CDR3 sequence is CASSSRHGAGGANVLTF. The CDR3 DNA is TGTGCCAGCAGCTCTAGGCACGGCGCCGGGGGGGCCAACGTCCTGACTTTC.